This T cell receptor (beta chain) was documented in a study of early T cells in non-severe SARS-CoV-2 infection. In the study overall: The authors sequenced bulk RNA from unsorted whole blood, leaving chains unpaired.

Each single cDNA molecule received a unique molecular identifier. TCRdb independently ran MiXCR on the 5' RACE reads; one entry per CDR3 protein. The top ten hold just over 20% of the sample, which has approximately 120,000 distinct CDR3 sequences, about 16% seen once. This clonotype was picked up a small number of times. The antigen remains undetermined. Broader study findings: Matches to VDJdb favored anti-spike CD8 responses and missed private and CD4 specificities.

Sequenced: whole blood. This TCR derives from an adult who was a healthcare worker with PCR-confirmed SARS-CoV-2 infection or an uninfected control (not recorded which).

In DNA, the CDR3 is TGTGCCAGTAGTATCGCGGGTTACGCCTACAATGAGCAGTTCTTC. Translation: CASSIAGYAYNEQFF. The V gene is TRBV19, the J gene TRBJ2-1, with a tentative D call TRBD2 (5 bases). Germline CDR1 LNHDA, CDR2 SQIVND (reference sequence). Trimming stripped 3 bases from V and 2 bases from J, with 11 bases between. This CDR3 has 15 residues.